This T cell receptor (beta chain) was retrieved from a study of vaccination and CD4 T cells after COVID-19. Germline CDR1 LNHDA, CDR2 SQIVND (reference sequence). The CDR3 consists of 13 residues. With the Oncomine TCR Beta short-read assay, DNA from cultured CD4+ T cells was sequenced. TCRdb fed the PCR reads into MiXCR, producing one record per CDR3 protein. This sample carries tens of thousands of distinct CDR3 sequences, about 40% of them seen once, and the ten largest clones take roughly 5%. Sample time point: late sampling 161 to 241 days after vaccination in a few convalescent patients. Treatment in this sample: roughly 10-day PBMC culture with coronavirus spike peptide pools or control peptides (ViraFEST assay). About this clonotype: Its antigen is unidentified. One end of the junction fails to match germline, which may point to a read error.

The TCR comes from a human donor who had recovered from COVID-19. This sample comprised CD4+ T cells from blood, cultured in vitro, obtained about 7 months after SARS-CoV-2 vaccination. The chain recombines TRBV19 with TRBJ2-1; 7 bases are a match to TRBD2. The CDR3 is CASRAGEYSEQFF. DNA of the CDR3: TGTGCTAGTAGGGCGGGAGAGTATAGTGAGCAGTTCTTC.